What follows are 23 T cell receptor beta chains derived from one specimen sequenced in a study of response to subunit inactivated influenza vaccine. TCRdb reanalysed the RT-PCR reads using MiXCR and keeps one entry per CDR3 protein. The table has some 800,000 distinct CDR3 sequences, 21% seen once. The source was PBMCs from blood, collected about 5 days after vaccination. The receptors originated from a middle-aged man who received an inactivated influenza vaccine.

A few counts support this clonotype. The chain joins TRBV7-9 to TRBJ2-7; TRBD1 is a possible D gene (6 bases). CDR1 is SEHNR, CDR2 FQNEAQ, per germline (reference sequence). Trimming took off 2 bases at V and 2 bases at J, with 10 bases between the two ends. CDR3 length: 14 residues. The CDR3 region is CASSLIQGPYEQYF. The CDR3 DNA reads TGTGCCAGCAGCTTAATACAGGGCCCCTACGAGCAGTACTTC. Filled out from reference TRBV7-9 and TRBJ2-7, the complete variable domain reads DTGVSQNPRHKITKRGQNVTFRCDPISEHNRLYWYRQTLGQGPEFLTYFQNEAQLEKSRLLSDRFSAERPKGSFSTLEIQRTEQGDSAMYLCASSLIQGPYEQYFGPGTRLTVT.

The chain couples TRBV20-1 to TRBJ2-5; D remains unclear. With 7 bases removed from V and 0 bases from J, the gap between germline ends came to 6 bases. This CDR3 spans 11 amino acids. Looked up from germline, CDR1 is DFQATT and CDR2 is SNEGSKA (reference sequence). CDR3 nucleotide sequence: TGCAGTGGGGCTAACCAAGAGACCCAGTACTTC. Amino acids: CSGANQETQYF.

In this sample, this clonotype turned up a few times. V is TRBV28 and J is TRBJ2-1; a possible D gene is TRBD2 (6 bases). The V gene's germline CDR1 is MDHEN and CDR2 SYDVKM. This CDR3 spans 14 amino acids. Trimming cost V 6 bases and J 4 bases, with 13 bases left between them. The CDR3 nucleotides are TGTGCCAGCAGCGATGGGCGGGATTACAATGAGCAGTTCTTC. Translation: CASSDGRDYNEQFF. Based on the CDR3 plus reference TRBV28 and TRBJ2-1, the full variable domain is DVKVTQSSRYLVKRTGEKVFLECVQDMDHENMFWYRQDPGLGLRLIYFSYDVKMKEKGDIPEGYSVSREKKERFSLILESASTNQTSMYLCASSDGRDYNEQFFGPGTRLTVL.

This clonotype was detected a few times. CDR3 loop: CSAYKRTYNEQFF. Here the CDR3 DNA reads TGCAGTGCCTACAAAAGAACATACAATGAGCAGTTCTTC. This sequence joins TRBV20-1 and TRBJ2-1; D not certain. The germline V and J ends were trimmed by 6 bases and 4 bases, with 13 bases remaining between them. Germline V gives CDR1 DFQATT, CDR2 SNEGSKA (reference sequence). CDR3 size: 13 residues.

This clonotype has only a few counts. V is TRBV12-3 or TRBV12-4 and J is TRBJ1-3; perhaps TRBD1 as D (5 bases). The CDR3 totals 15 residues. The V end lost 6 bases, the J end lost 0 bases, and 12 bases lay between the germline ends. The CDR3 DNA follows: TGTGCCAGCAGAACGGGACGAAACTCTGGAAACACCATATATTTT. This translates into CASRTGRNSGNTIYF.

The chain carries TRBV4-1 and TRBJ2-1; possibly TRBD2 for D (6 bases). V was clipped by 7 bases and J by 0 bases, with 13 bases between them. Germline V gene sequence: CDR1 MGHRA, CDR2 YSYEKL. This CDR3 has 15 amino acids. As DNA, the CDR3 is TGCGCCAGCAAGGTCGGGGGAGTCTCCTACAATGAGCAGTTCTTC. It specifies CASKVGGVSYNEQFF.

V and J are TRBV27 and TRBJ1-1; TRBD1 aligns across 8 bases. With 5 bases clipped from V and 6 bases from J, the junction kept 5 bases outside the gene matches. The V gene's germline CDR1 is MNHEY and CDR2 SMNVEV (reference sequence). This CDR3 comprises 13 residues. CDR3: CASSTDRVSEAFF. CDR3 coding DNA: TGTGCCAGCAGTACGGACAGGGTCTCTGAAGCTTTCTTT.

This clonotype came up once. The chain carries TRBV3-1 and TRBJ1-6; D gene unclear. The CDR3 runs to 15 residues. Germline V gene lookup returns CDR1 LGHDT and CDR2 YNNKEL (reference sequence). V dropped 6 bases and J dropped 7 bases, with 16 bases sitting between them. The CDR3 protein is CASREVATGNSPLHF. The CDR3 nucleotides are TGTGCCAGCAGGGAAGTTGCGACTGGGAATTCACCCCTCCACTTT.

The V call is TRBV30, the J call TRBJ2-3; 8 bases are shared with TRBD2. Trimming took 5 bases from V and 5 from J; bases not matched to a gene: 9. This CDR3 is 14 amino acids long. In germline, CDR1 is GTSNPN, CDR2 SVGIG (reference sequence). The CDR3 sequence: CAWAGGAWGDTQYF. The CDR3 DNA follows: TGTGCCTGGGCCGGGGGGGCCTGGGGAGATACGCAGTATTTT.

CDR3 coding DNA: TGTGCCTTCAGCTCTTTGGATCTAGCGGGGGAGTCCTACGAGCAGTACTTC. As protein: CAFSSLDLAGESYEQYF. The rearrangement joins TRBV6-4 to TRBJ2-7; 10 positions match TRBD2. Per the germline V gene, CDR1 is MRHNA and CDR2 is SNTAGT. V shed 11 bases, J shed 1 base, and the junction held 17 bases outside the gene matches. The CDR3 consists of 17 residues.

J is TRBJ2-2 and V is TRBV9; the match to TRBD1 covers 9 bases. This CDR3 spans 16 amino acids. The junction had 6 bases not matched to a gene; V was cut back by 0 bases and J by 6 bases. CDR1 is SGDLS and CDR2 is YYNGEE in the germline V gene. Here the CDR3 DNA reads TGTGCCAGCAGCGTAGTTGGGACAGGGCTTTCCGGGGAGCTGTTTTTT. This sequence encodes CASSVVGTGLSGELFF.

The rearrangement links TRBV20-1 to TRBJ2-1; TRBD2 agrees at 15 bases. With 3 bases clipped from V and 7 bases from J, the junction kept 7 bases outside the gene matches. From germline, CDR1 is DFQATT and CDR2 SNEGSKA (reference sequence). The CDR3 length is 16 residues. CDR3 amino acids: CSASWTSGRAGNEQFF. The CDR3 DNA reads as TGCAGTGCTAGCTGGACTAGCGGGAGGGCCGGGAATGAGCAGTTCTTC.

This clonotype was detected a few times. The V gene is TRBV7-8, the J gene TRBJ2-1; 12 nucleotides match TRBD2. This CDR3 spans 18 amino acids. Trimming took 3 bases from V and 0 from J; bases not matched to a gene: 6. The germline V gene encodes CDR1 SGHVS and CDR2 FQNEAQ. The CDR3 DNA is TGTGCCAGCAGCTTCGGGACTAGCGGGCGAAGCTCCTACAATGAGCAGTTCTTC. Translation gives CASSFGTSGRSSYNEQFF.

This clonotype appeared a few times. The chain links TRBV7-2 to TRBJ1-2; D possibly corresponds to TRBD1 (5 bases). The CDR3 sequence is 13 residues long. Trimming removed 5 bases at V and 9 bases at J, with 16 bases between. Looked up from germline, CDR1 is SGHTA and CDR2 is FQGNSA. CDR3 region: CASSRGEGRRYTF. The CDR3 nucleotides are TGTGCCAGCAGCCGGGGGGAGGGCCGACGCTACACCTTC. Full variable domain (missing parts from reference TRBV7-2 and TRBJ1-2): GAGVSQSPSNKVTEKGKDVELRCDPISGHTALYWYRQSLGQGLEFLIYFQGNSAPDKSGLPSDRFSAERTGGSVSTLTIQRTQQEDSAVYLCASSRGEGRRYTFGSGTRLTVV.

This clonotype was detected only a few times. The genes are TRBV4-3 and TRBJ1-4; TRBD1 might be the D (6 bases). Germline lookup yields CDR1 LGHNA and CDR2 YSLEER. The V end was cut by 0 bases, the J end by 8 bases, with 16 bases between. This CDR3 contains 16 residues. The CDR3 region is CASSQEAMGADEKLFF. In DNA form, the CDR3 reads TGCGCCAGCAGCCAAGAAGCGATGGGGGCGGACGAAAAACTGTTTTTT.

This clonotype was observed a few times. This sequence joins TRBV20-1 and TRBJ2-2; TRBD1 matches 7 bases. CDR3 length: 17 amino acids. The V gene end was trimmed by 3 bases and the J gene end by 3 bases; junction bases not matched to a gene: 13. Germline lookup yields CDR1 DFQATT and CDR2 SNEGSKA (reference sequence). CDR3 bases: TGCAGTGCTAGGGAGGACAGGCGAAGGCTTTACACCGGGGAGCTGTTTTTT. It specifies CSAREDRRRLYTGELFF.

This clonotype was found a few times. The chain uses TRBV15 and TRBJ2-1, with D perhaps matching TRBD2 (6 bases). Trimming stripped 3 bases from V and 6 bases from J, with 12 bases between. Germline CDR1 reads LNHNV; CDR2 reads YYDKDF (reference sequence). CDR3 length: 14 amino acids. DNA of the CDR3: TGTGCCACCAGCAGCCTGCTAGCGACCAATGAGCAGTTCTTC. Its translation is CATSSLLATNEQFF.

The rearrangement links TRBV7-2 to TRBJ2-5; TRBD2 aligns across 7 bases. J gave up 4 bases and V 0 bases, and 8 bases lay outside the gene matches. Germline V gene sequence: CDR1 SGHTA, CDR2 FQGNSA. This CDR3 contains 16 residues. The CDR3 protein is CASSLAGGLDRETQYF. Written as DNA, the CDR3 is TGTGCCAGCAGCTTAGCTGGTGGACTAGACCGAGAGACCCAGTACTTC. Together with reference TRBV7-2 and TRBJ2-5, the CDR3 gives the full variable domain: GAGVSQSPSNKVTEKGKDVELRCDPISGHTALYWYRQSLGQGLEFLIYFQGNSAPDKSGLPSDRFSAERTGGSVSTLTIQRTQQEDSAVYLCASSLAGGLDRETQYFGPGTRLLVL.

There are a few counts of this clonotype. The V and J genes are TRBV4-3 and TRBJ2-7, with D tentatively TRBD1 (6 bases). CDR1 and CDR2 (germline): LGHNA, YSLEER. The CDR3 loop spans 15 amino acids. Trimming took off 3 bases at V and 3 bases at J, with 15 bases between the two ends. Written as DNA, the CDR3 is TGCGCCAGCAGCCAGACCCGGGACACCTTCTACGAGCAGTACTTC. Translating it yields CASSQTRDTFYEQYF.

This clonotype occurred a few times. This sequence joins TRBV21-1 and TRBJ2-5; the table names TRBD2, a call not compared with the DNA. TRBV21-1 is classified as a pseudogene. The CDR3 is made up of 17 amino acids. Here the CDR3 DNA reads TGTGCCAGCAGCAAAAATTGGAGTGGGACTAGCATCGGGACCCAGTACTTC. Protein: CASSKNWSGTSIGTQYF.

The chain employs TRBV5-1 and TRBJ2-6; D remains ambiguous. Trimming stripped 1 base from V and 0 bases from J, with 8 bases between. Germline V gives CDR1 SGHRS, CDR2 YFSETQ. The CDR3 spans 16 residues. The CDR3 sequence: CASSLNRNSGANVLTF. As DNA, the CDR3 is TGCGCCAGCAGCTTGAATAGAAACTCTGGGGCCAACGTCCTGACTTTC.

CDR3 nucleotides: TGCGCCAGCAGCTTGCTCCCCCCTCTACAGGGTAGGGCTAATGAAAAACTGTTTTTT. Encoded protein: CASSLLPPLQGRANEKLFF. V gene TRBV5-1 combines with J gene TRBJ1-4; D perhaps matches TRBD1 (6 bases). CDR3 length equals 19 residues. Germline V gene data show CDR1 as SGHRS and CDR2 as YFSETQ. V lost 1 base and J 3 bases, leaving 22 bases between the germline ends.

This clonotype has a count of ten or more. The gene calls are TRBV5-1 and TRBJ1-6; 9 bases match TRBD1. The CDR3 is made up of 15 amino acids. Germline lookup yields CDR1 SGHRS and CDR2 YFSETQ. The V segment lost 4 bases and the J segment 9 bases; nucleotides outside the gene matches: 8. The CDR3 reads CASSQKGQGSSPLHF. In DNA, the CDR3 is TGCGCCAGCAGCCAGAAGGGACAGGGAAGTTCACCCCTCCACTTT.